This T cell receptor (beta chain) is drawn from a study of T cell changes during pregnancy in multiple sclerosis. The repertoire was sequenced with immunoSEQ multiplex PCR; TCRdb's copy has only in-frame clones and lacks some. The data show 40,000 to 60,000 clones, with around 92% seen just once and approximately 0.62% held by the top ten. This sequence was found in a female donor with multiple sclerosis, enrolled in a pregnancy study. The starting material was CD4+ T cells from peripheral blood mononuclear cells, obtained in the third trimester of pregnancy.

The CDR3 nucleotides are TGTGCCAGCACCAGGAACAATGAGCAGTTCTTC. Encoded protein: CASTRNNEQFF. The chain joins TRBV5-4 to TRBJ2-1; no clear D gene. Germline CDR1 is SGHNT and CDR2 is YYREEE (reference sequence). The CDR3 is 11 amino acids. Trimming removed 6 bases at V and 5 bases at J, with 6 bases between.